The rows below give T cell receptor beta chains drawn from one sample of a study of T-cell reconstitution after alpha-beta-depleted transplantation in children. From the PCR reads, TCRdb called clonotypes with MiXCR, one entry per CDR3 protein. The sample consists of around 450,000 distinct CDR3 sequences, about 11% of them appearing once. The source was PBMCs, collected before TCRalphabeta/CD19-depleted stem cell transplant. Every receptor here comes from a child aged 2-15 years with inherited bone marrow failure, due to receive a stem cell transplant. The CDR3 runs from the conserved cysteine through the conserved F or W. The order of the fields is D gene, clone size, J gene, V gene, CDR3 DNA, CDR3 protein. D genes are given only for firm matches. Clone size is shown for a subset of rows, as once, few, many or a class of expanded clone.

TRBD2,few,TRBJ2-5,TRBV5-1,TGCGCCAGCAGACTAGCGGGAGGATCCCACCAAGAGACCCAGTACTTC,CASRLAGGSHQETQYF
TRBD1,many,TRBJ2-7,TRBV5-1,TGCGCCAGCAGCCAAGTCCCCTCGGGACAGGGTCGCTACGAGCAGTACTTC,CASSQVPSGQGRYEQYF
TRBD2,many,TRBJ2-1,TRBV4-3,TGCGCCAGCAGCCAAAGACTAGCGGAGACTCCCTACAATGAGCAGTTCTTC,CASSQRLAETPYNEQFF
NA,many,TRBJ2-1,TRBV6-1,TGTGCCAGCAGACAGACTAGTAGGTACAATGAGCAGTTCTTC,CASRQTSRYNEQFF
TRBD2,many,TRBJ2-1,TRBV12-3/TRBV12-4,TGTGCCAGCAGTCTACTAGCGGGAGGGCCTGAGGTTGAGCAGTTCTTC,CASSLLAGGPEVEQFF
TRBD2,many,TRBJ2-5,TRBV12-3/TRBV12-4,TGTGCCAGCACCAGGACTAGCGGAAGGGTATTGGAAGAGACCCAGTACTTC,CASTRTSGRVLEETQYF
NA,many,TRBJ2-3,TRBV7-8,TGTGCCAGCAGCCTGATGCGCCTCACAGATACGCAGTATTTT,CASSLMRLTDTQYF
NA,many,TRBJ2-7,TRBV28,TGTGCCAGCAGTTTATCTTTGGCGGATCCGCCCCCGAGCTCCTACGAGCAGTACTTC,CASSLSLADPPPSSYEQYF
TRBD2,many,TRBJ2-1,TRBV5-6,TGTGCCAGCAGCTGGACTAGCGGACCCTACAATGAGCAGTTCTTC,CASSWTSGPYNEQFF
NA,many,TRBJ2-7,TRBV10-3,TGTGCCATCAGTGTTGGGACGGCCTACGAGCAGTACTTC,CAISVGTAYEQYF
NA,many,TRBJ1-5,TRBV27,TGTGCCAGCAGTTTAAGGGGAGGCAATCAGCCCCAGCATTTT,CASSLRGGNQPQHF
TRBD2,few,TRBJ2-1,TRBV29-1,TGCAGCGTTAGGACTAGGCGGGAGAAGGGTGAGCAGTTCTTC,CSVRTRREKGEQFF
NA,many,TRBJ2-5,TRBV7-9,TGTGCCAGCAGCTTACAGTCGGCAGCGACCAGATACTTC,CASSLQSAATRYF
NA,many,TRBJ1-1,TRBV7-2,TGTGCCAGCAGCTTAGGGGGAGCGGGTCTGAACACTGAAGCTTTCTTT,CASSLGGAGLNTEAFF
NA,many,TRBJ2-1,TRBV6-2/TRBV6-3,TGTGCCAGCAGTTACATCCCGGGACCTCCAGGGTTCTTC,CASSYIPGPPGFF
NA,many,TRBJ2-1,TRBV10-3,TGTGCCATCAGTGGTGTCGCCCGCAATGAGCAGTTCTTC,CAISGVARNEQFF
NA,many,TRBJ1-1,TRBV7-9,TGTGCCAGCAGCTTTAAAGGGGCCGATGAAGCTTTCTTT,CASSFKGADEAFF
NA,many,TRBJ2-6,TRBV3-1,TGTGCCAGCAGCCACCGCCTCGGACGGGGCTCTGGGGCCAACGTCCTGACTTTC,CASSHRLGRGSGANVLTF
NA,few,TRBJ1-2,TRBV27,TGTGCCAGCAGCCAGGGCCAAGCGTATGGCTACACCTTC,CASSQGQAYGYTF
TRBD2,many,TRBJ2-7,TRBV7-8,TGTGCCAGCAGCCTAGGTACGGGACTAGAATTCTACGAGCAGTACTTC,CASSLGTGLEFYEQYF
NA,NA,TRBJ2-3,TRBV5-4,TGTGCCAGCAGCATGGGACACGCTAGCACAGATACGCAGTATTTT,CASSMGHASTDTQYF
TRBD1,few,TRBJ2-1,TRBV27,TGTGCCAGCAGTTTATTTCGAGGGGGCCGTGGTGAGCAGTTCTTC,CASSLFRGGRGEQFF
NA,many,TRBJ2-1,TRBV20-1,TGCAGTGCAGTCGACTTAACCAGTGAGCAGTTCTTC,CSAVDLTSEQFF
NA,many,TRBJ1-6,TRBV3-1,TGTGCCAGCAGCCCGACACAGAGTTCACCCCTCCACTTT,CASSPTQSSPLHF
NA,many,TRBJ2-7,TRBV30,TGTGCCTGGACCCTCGGGACATTGCAGTACTTC,CAWTLGTLQYF
NA,NA,TRBJ1-1,TRBV19,TGTGCCAGTAGTTGGTCTCGGGGAACTGAAGCTTTCTTT,CASSWSRGTEAFF
NA,many,TRBJ2-5,TRBV5-1,TGCGCCAGCAGCCTGCTAACCGCAGAGACCCAGTACTTC,CASSLLTAETQYF
NA,many,TRBJ2-1,TRBV29-1,TGCAGCGTACGGGGATGGGGTGGTGAGCAGTTCTTC,CSVRGWGGEQFF
TRBD1,NA,TRBJ2-1,TRBV6-2/TRBV6-3,TGTGCCAGCTCCACAGGGACAGGTGATTTCAATGAGCAGTTCTTC,CASSTGTGDFNEQFF
NA,many,TRBJ1-6,TRBV19,TGTGCCACCTCAGAGGGTAATTCACCCCTCCACTTT,CATSEGNSPLHF
TRBD1,many,TRBJ2-1,TRBV5-1,TGCGCCAGCAGAAGACAGGGACCCTACAATGAGCAGTTCTTC,CASRRQGPYNEQFF
NA,few,TRBJ2-3,TRBV2,TGTGCCAGCAGCCCATTTCTAGCGTCTAGCACAGATACGCAGTATTTT,CASSPFLASSTDTQYF
NA,many,TRBJ2-7,TRBV3-1,TGTGCCAGCATGAAGCGGAGCTACGAGCAGTACTTC,CASMKRSYEQYF
TRBD1,many,TRBJ2-3,TRBV29-1,TGCAGCGTTGACGGCAGGACAGGGACGCAGTATTTT,CSVDGRTGTQYF
NA,many,TRBJ2-1,TRBV5-8,TGTGCCAGCAGCTGGCCCGAGTGGGGGATCTCCTACAATGAGCAGTTCTTC,CASSWPEWGISYNEQFF
TRBD2,NA,TRBJ2-2,TRBV6-1,TGTGCCAGCGGTGGGGGGGGAGATCTGAACACCGGGGAGCTGTTTTTT,CASGGGGDLNTGELFF
NA,NA,TRBJ2-1,TRBV13,TGTGCCAGTCGCCGGGGCCTCCTCAATGAGCAGTTCTTC,CASRRGLLNEQFF
NA,NA,TRBJ2-6,TRBV3-1,TGTGCCAGCAGCCCGAACAGCGGGGCCAACGTCCTGACTTTC,CASSPNSGANVLTF
TRBD1,many,TRBJ2-7,TRBV5-1,TGCGCCAGCAGTTATACGACAGGGGTCCCCTACGAGCAGTACTTC,CASSYTTGVPYEQYF
NA,NA,TRBJ2-5,TRBV5-6,TGTGCCAGCAGCCCCCGGACCGGGACCCAGTACTTC,CASSPRTGTQYF
TRBD2,many,TRBJ2-7,TRBV7-2,TGTGCCAGCAGCCCACTACTAGCGGGGGCATCCTACGAGCAGTACTTC,CASSPLLAGASYEQYF
NA,NA,TRBJ2-5,TRBV29-1,TGCAGCTCCCTTAAGGGGGGAGGCCTCGAGACCCAGTACTTC,CSSLKGGGLETQYF
NA,few,TRBJ1-2,TRBV12-3/TRBV12-4,TGTGCCAGCAGTTTCTCCCCGGGGTCCGTCTATGGCTACACCTTC,CASSFSPGSVYGYTF
NA,many,TRBJ2-7,TRBV6-2/TRBV6-3,TGTGCCACAGCGTATCCGGGGGACTACGAGCAGTACTTC,CATAYPGDYEQYF
NA,many,TRBJ2-1,TRBV27,TGTGCCAGCTTGAGCTCCTACAATGAGCAGTTCTTC,CASLSSYNEQFF
TRBD2,many,TRBJ2-1,TRBV7-2,TGTGCCAGCAGCGTTCTCGGCCTAGCGGGAGATAGTGAGCAGTTCTTC,CASSVLGLAGDSEQFF
TRBD1,many,TRBJ2-7,TRBV27,TGTGCCAGCAGGTCAGTGGGGACAGGGGGTGACGAGCAGTACTTC,CASRSVGTGGDEQYF
TRBD2,many,TRBJ2-2,TRBV27,TGTGCCAGCAGCCCCGGACTAGCTTTTACCGGGGAGCTGTTTTTT,CASSPGLAFTGELFF
TRBD2,NA,TRBJ2-1,TRBV5-1,TGCGCCAGCAGCCCGACCCTTGTGGGAGGGCATAATGAGCAGTTCTTC,CASSPTLVGGHNEQFF
NA,many,TRBJ2-2,TRBV29-1,TGCAGCGTTGAACAGGGTGCCGGGGAGCTGTTTTTT,CSVEQGAGELFF
NA,few,TRBJ2-2,TRBV20-1,TGCAGTGCTAGAGTCGCGGGAAACACCGGGGAGCTGTTTTTT,CSARVAGNTGELFF
TRBD1,few,TRBJ2-7,TRBV7-2,TGTGCCAGCAGCTCGGGACAGAAAATCGTCTACGAGCAGTACTTC,CASSSGQKIVYEQYF
NA,many,TRBJ1-1,TRBV6-1,TGTGCCAGCAGGGATCAGGACACTGAAGCTTTCTTT,CASRDQDTEAFF
TRBD2,many,TRBJ2-1,TRBV27,TGTGCCAGCAGTCCCAAGCGGGAGCTATTCAATGAGCAGTTCTTC,CASSPKRELFNEQFF
TRBD2,many,TRBJ2-7,TRBV4-3,TGCGCCAGCAGCCAGCTAGCGGGAGGCCACGAGCAGTACTTC,CASSQLAGGHEQYF
NA,many,TRBJ1-6,TRBV7-2,TGTGCCAGCAGTCCCGGGCCGTTTGTGCCCCTCCACTTT,CASSPGPFVPLHF
TRBD2,many,TRBJ2-1,TRBV24-1,TGTGCCACCAGTGACCCACGACTAGCGGGAAATACCGAGCAGTTCTTC,CATSDPRLAGNTEQFF
NA,NA,TRBJ2-2,TRBV11-2,TGTGCCAGCAGCTTTATGGGTTCGAACACCGGGGAGCTGTTTTTT,CASSFMGSNTGELFF
TRBD2,many,TRBJ2-3,TRBV27,TGTGCCAGCAGCCTAGGGGGGGTAGTTGGGACTAGAAGTAGCACAGATACGCAGTATTTT,CASSLGGVVGTRSSTDTQYF